Listed here are 12 T cell receptor beta chains from one sample, sequenced in a study of human thymus T cells. From resections taken during corrective heart surgery, the thymus tissue was obtained. The repertoire was sequenced with immunoSEQ multiplex PCR; TCRdb's copy has only in-frame clones and lacks some. The sample lists fewer than 85,000 clones; roughly 94% were seen once. The source material was thymus tissue. Receptor source: a girl in the first two years of life with a congenital heart defect but otherwise immunologically healthy.

This rearrangement joins TRBV7-2 to TRBJ2-7; 8 positions match TRBD2. The CDR3 sequence is 16 residues long. The trim removed 1 base at V and 3 bases at J, leaving 8 bases unmatched. Germline-derived CDR1 and CDR2 are SGHTA and FQGNSA. CDR3 nucleotides: TGTGCCAGCAGCTTAGGAGCGGGAGAGGGATGCTACGAGCAGTACTTC. Amino acids: CASSLGAGEGCYEQYF.

V is TRBV4-2 and J is TRBJ2-1; D remains ambiguous. V lost 1 base to trimming and J lost 11 bases, with 24 bases between them. Germline V CDR1 and CDR2: LGHNA, YNFKEQ. This CDR3 has 17 amino acids. This chain's CDR3 is CASSQGGRSGKFGKQFF. CDR3 in DNA: TGTGCCAGCAGCCAAGGGGGAAGGTCGGGCAAGTTCGGCAAGCAGTTCTTC.

The chain has TRBV7-3 and TRBJ2-3; 9 positions agree with TRBD2. The CDR3 loop spans 17 amino acids. Germline CDR1 reads SGHTA; CDR2 reads FQGTGA. The junction had 9 bases not matched to a gene; V was cut back by 1 base and J by 4 bases. CDR3 DNA: TGTGCCAGCAGCTTAAGATCTGCGGGAGGGCTGTCAGATACGCAGTATTTT. This gives the protein CASSLRSAGGLSDTQYF.

The chain carries TRBV27 and TRBJ1-5, with D possibly matching TRBD1 (5 bases). Germline V CDR1 and CDR2: MNHEY, SMNVEV (reference sequence). V lost 2 bases to trimming and J lost 0 bases, with 14 bases between them. This CDR3 comprises 17 residues. The DNA for the CDR3 is TGTGCCAGCAGTTTAGTAGCGACGGGGGATAGCAATCAGCCCCAGCATTTT. It is translated as CASSLVATGDSNQPQHF.

The chain recombines TRBV7-3 with TRBJ2-1; tentatively, D is TRBD1 or TRBD2 (5 bases each). V lost 5 bases and J lost 8, with 13 bases in between. Germline-derived CDR1 and CDR2 are SGHTA and FQGTGA. The CDR3 has 13 residues. The CDR3 spells CASSPPGRDEQFF. The CDR3 region has the DNA TGTGCCAGCAGCCCCCCAGGGCGGGATGAGCAGTTCTTC.

V usage is TRBV28 and J usage is TRBJ2-3; D may be TRBD1 or TRBD2 (5 bases each). The CDR3 spans 17 residues. Trimming removed 3 bases from V and 2 bases from J, with 18 bases in between. Germline V gives CDR1 MDHEN, CDR2 SYDVKM. CDR3 bases: TGTGCCAGCAGTTTGGGAGTCGAAGGGGCCCCCACAGATACGCAGTATTTT. Protein sequence: CASSLGVEGAPTDTQYF.

This clone was recorded only once. The chain employs TRBV27 and TRBJ2-3; 10 bases agree with TRBD2. The CDR3 totals 15 residues. Germline V gene lookup returns CDR1 MNHEY and CDR2 SMNVEV (reference sequence). Trimming cost V 5 bases and J 1 base; bases outside gene matches: 3. CDR3 in DNA: TGTGCCAGCAGTCCTAGCGGGAGCCGCACAGATACGCAGTATTTT. This encodes CASSPSGSRTDTQYF.

The J gene is TRBJ2-3, the V gene TRBV7-8; D is undetermined. V was clipped by 4 bases and J by 6 bases, with 14 bases between them. From germline, CDR1 is SGHVS and CDR2 FQNEAQ. The length of the CDR3 is 14 residues. CDR3 loop: CASSSPSGVDTQYF. CDR3 bases: TGTGCCAGCAGCTCCCCGTCTGGAGTGGATACGCAGTATTTT.

V gene TRBV4-3 combines with J gene TRBJ2-2, with TRBD2 matching 7 bases. CDR1 is LGHNA and CDR2 is YSLEER in the germline V gene. This CDR3 has 17 residues. The V gene end was trimmed by 0 bases and the J gene end by 2 bases; junction bases not matched to a gene: 6. This CDR3 reads CASSQDPWGGNTGELFF. Here the CDR3 DNA reads TGCGCCAGCAGCCAAGATCCGTGGGGGGGAAACACCGGGGAGCTGTTTTTT.

This chain connects TRBV4-3 to TRBJ2-3; 10 bases map to TRBD1. V lost 0 bases and J lost 0; bases outside the gene matches: 3. Germline V lookup: CDR1 LGHNA, CDR2 YSLEER. This CDR3 has 17 residues. This chain's CDR3 is CASSQDRQGASTDTQYF. The CDR3 bases are TGCGCCAGCAGCCAAGATCGACAGGGGGCTAGCACAGATACGCAGTATTTT.

This chain links TRBV6-5 with TRBJ1-2, with TRBD1 matching over 9 bases. The CDR3 has 14 amino acids. With V trimmed by 4 bases and J by 4 bases, 4 bases remained unmatched. Germline CDR1 MNHEY, CDR2 SVGAGI. CDR3 loop: CASSSRDRAYGYTF. The CDR3 nucleotides read TGTGCCAGCAGTTCCAGGGACAGGGCCTATGGCTACACCTTC.

J is TRBJ2-1 and V is TRBV29-1, with 8 bases fitting TRBD2. The CDR3 sequence is 12 residues long. After removal of 2 bases from V and 15 bases from J, the junction contained 9 bases not matched to a gene. Germline V lookup: CDR1 SQVTM, CDR2 ANQGSEA. In DNA, the CDR3 is TGCAGCGTTGAACCACTAGCGGTAGATCTGTTCTTC. Protein: CSVEPLAVDLFF.